The subject of this entry is one T cell receptor (beta chain). The antigen remains undetermined. The method was immunoSEQ multiplex PCR; TCRdb's version includes in-frame clones alone and lacks a portion of them. There are 350,000 or so clones in the sample; 75% to 90% occur only once, and around 0.8% lies in the top ten. This entry comes from a study of cytomegalovirus exposure and HLA in healthy donors. This CDR3 comprises 21 residues. Germline CDR1 SQVTM, CDR2 ANQGSEA. With V trimmed by 0 bases and J by 6 bases, 19 bases remained unmatched. The study, taken as a whole, reports: There were 150 to 200 TCR beta chains listed as cytomegalovirus-associated. Specific recognition of CMV antigens was confirmed in vitro for three chains (all CMV-associated).

V and J are TRBV29-1 and TRBJ2-2; TRBD2 agrees at 13 bases. Input material: PBMCs. This clonotype was obtained from a woman between 18 and 29 years old in good health and CMV-seronegative. For the CDR3, the DNA is TGCAGCGTTGAAGATGTCCCGGGACACCAAACTAGCGGGAGGGTTCCCGGGGAGCTGTTTTTT. This gives the protein CSVEDVPGHQTSGRVPGELFF.